A single sample gave rise to the 31 T cell receptor beta chains below, sequenced in a study of cytomegalovirus exposure and HLA in healthy donors. Amplification used 60 Vbeta primers and 13 Jbeta primers. Here immunoSEQ multiplex PCR was the method, and the copy in TCRdb shows in-frame clones only, minus some. The table has under 200,000 clones, approximately 85% seen once; the top ten hold approximately 2.4%. The sample consisted of PBMCs. The source of these receptors is a woman aged 50 to 60 in good health and CMV-seronegative.

The chain recombines TRBV5-1 with TRBJ2-5; 8 bases map to TRBD1. The germline gives CDR1 SGHRS, CDR2 YFSETQ. The CDR3 runs 16 residues. The junction had 9 bases not matched to a gene; V was cut back by 5 bases and J by 0 bases. In DNA form, the CDR3 reads TGCGCCAGCAGTTTAAGTGACAGGGGCGACCAAGAGACCCAGTACTTC. It is translated as CASSLSDRGDQETQYF.

The chain links TRBV28 to TRBJ2-7; 10 positions agree with TRBD2. J gave up 7 bases and V 2 bases, and 5 bases lay outside the gene matches. Germline V gene lookup returns CDR1 MDHEN and CDR2 SYDVKM. The CDR3 consists of 14 residues. The CDR3 DNA sequence: TGTGCCAGCAGTTTACCTAGCGGGAGATATGAGCAGTACTTC. Translated, it gives CASSLPSGRYEQYF.

The V and J genes are TRBV15 and TRBJ2-7, with 12 bases matching TRBD2. The CDR3 sequence is 16 residues long. V trimming: 1 base; J trimming: 3 bases; junction bases outside the gene matches: 4. Germline CDR1 and CDR2: LNHNV and YYDKDF (reference sequence). This CDR3 reads CATSRGTSGMIYEQYF. The CDR3 DNA reads TGTGCCACCAGCAGAGGGACTAGCGGGATGATCTACGAGCAGTACTTC. Drawing the rest from reference TRBV15 and TRBJ2-7, the complete variable domain is DAMVIQNPRYQVTQFGKPVTLSCSQTLNHNVMYWYQQKSSQAPKLLFHYYDKDFNNEADTPDNFQSRRPNTSFCFLDIRSPGLGDTAMYLCATSRGTSGMIYEQYFGPGTRLTVT.

The rearrangement joins TRBV27 to TRBJ2-5; 10 bases are a match to TRBD1. In germline, CDR1 is MNHEY, CDR2 SMNVEV (reference sequence). The CDR3 loop spans 14 amino acids. After removal of 10 bases from V and 4 bases from J, the junction contained 9 bases not matched to a gene. The CDR3 loop is CATRQGAAGETQYF. Written as DNA, the CDR3 is TGTGCCACCCGACAGGGGGCGGCTGGAGAGACCCAGTACTTC.

This clone has more than one count but fewer than ten. The rearrangement joins TRBV2 to TRBJ1-1; D is perhaps TRBD1 (6 bases). V was cut by 4 bases and J by 4 bases, with 16 bases left in between. The CDR3 is made up of 15 amino acids. CDR1 is SNHLY and CDR2 is FYNNEI in the germline V gene. CDR3: CASSGDNLRVTEAFF. As DNA, the CDR3 is TGTGCCAGCAGTGGGGACAACCTACGCGTCACTGAAGCTTTCTTT.

This clone came up once. The V gene is TRBV7-2, the J gene TRBJ2-7, with a weak D call TRBD1 (5 bases). The V and J ends lost 3 bases and 3 bases respectively, with 9 bases between them. The CDR3 totals 13 residues. Germline-derived CDR1 and CDR2 are SGHTA and FQGNSA. The CDR3 DNA sequence: TGTGCCAGCAGCTTGGCCAGGGACTACGAGCAGTACTTC. Translating it yields CASSLARDYEQYF.

The chain uses TRBV15 and TRBJ2-2, with 10 positions matching TRBD2. Losses at the gene ends were 4 bases for V and 6 bases for J; bases not matched to a gene: 8. Per the germline V gene, CDR1 is LNHNV and CDR2 is YYDKDF (reference sequence). CDR3 length: 16 residues. The CDR3 reads CATSKGLADDSGELFF. CDR3 bases: TGTGCCACCAGCAAAGGACTAGCGGACGACTCCGGGGAGCTGTTTTTT.

V usage is TRBV7-2 and J usage is TRBJ2-7; TRBD1 aligns across 7 bases. J gave up 6 bases and V 3 bases, and 11 bases lay outside the gene matches. This CDR3 region has 15 residues. Per germline, CDR1 SGHTA and CDR2 FQGNSA. The CDR3 coding sequence is TGTGCCAGCAGCTTTCAGAGAGGGGGCGCCGGCGAGCAGTACTTC. As protein: CASSFQRGGAGEQYF.

About this clone itself: Other DNA sequences of this sample code for an identical CDR3. The chain recombines TRBV2 with TRBJ2-3; 10 nucleotides match TRBD2. Germline V gives CDR1 SNHLY, CDR2 FYNNEI. The CDR3 sequence is 15 residues long. J was trimmed by 2 bases and V by 4 bases; bases with no gene match: 3. The CDR3 nucleotides are TGTGCCAGCAGTGGGACTAGCGGTTCCACAGATACGCAGTATTTT. Protein product: CASSGTSGSTDTQYF.

This clone was observed once. The chain carries TRBV28 and TRBJ1-3; perhaps TRBD1 as D (6 bases). Germline assignment: CDR1 MDHEN and CDR2 SYDVKM. The CDR3 totals 16 residues. Trimming shortened V by 7 bases and J by 3 bases, and 19 bases separated the two germline ends. CDR3 nucleotides: TGTGCCAGCACATTTACAGGGAAGGGCATTGGAAACACCATATATTTT. Its protein is CASTFTGKGIGNTIYF.

The J gene is TRBJ1-2, the V gene TRBV29-1, with 10 bases matching TRBD1. The CDR3 is made up of 16 amino acids. Trimming took 4 bases from V and 2 from J; bases not matched to a gene: 10. The germline V gene encodes CDR1 SQVTM and CDR2 ANQGSEA. The CDR3 protein is CSVVGGTGASNYGYTF. The DNA for the CDR3 is TGCAGCGTTGTTGGGGGGACAGGGGCATCGAACTATGGCTACACCTTC.

The rearrangement links TRBV9 to TRBJ2-5, with 7 nucleotides matching TRBD1. V shed 4 bases and J 3 bases; nucleotides not matched to a gene: 6. The CDR3 consists of 14 residues. Germline V lookup: CDR1 SGDLS, CDR2 YYNGEE. The CDR3 sequence: CASSPRDSKETQYF. The CDR3 region has the DNA TGTGCCAGCAGCCCCCGGGACAGTAAAGAGACCCAGTACTTC.

V is TRBV5-1 and J is TRBJ1-2; possible D gene TRBD1, 5 bases. Germline values: CDR1 SGHRS, CDR2 YFSETQ. This CDR3 has 13 residues. V was clipped by 0 bases and J by 4 bases, with 7 bases between them. This chain's CDR3 is CASSLADTYGYTF. In DNA, the CDR3 is TGCGCCAGCAGCTTGGCGGACACCTATGGCTACACCTTC.

The chain has TRBV27 and TRBJ2-1, with 9 bases identical to TRBD2. The CDR3 totals 13 residues. Germline V gene data show CDR1 as MNHEY and CDR2 as SMNVEV (reference sequence). Trimming removed 7 bases from V and 9 bases from J; junction bases left unmatched: 7. The CDR3 region is CASMGLAGSEQFF. In DNA form, the CDR3 reads TGTGCCAGCATGGGGCTAGCGGGATCTGAGCAGTTCTTC.

The rearrangement joins TRBV28 to TRBJ1-5; D remains unclear. V was cut by 7 bases and J by 7 bases, with 26 bases left in between. Looked up from germline, CDR1 is MDHEN and CDR2 is SYDVKM. The CDR3 is 17 amino acids. CDR3 amino acids: CASTINRSSWRGQPQHF. The CDR3 DNA sequence: TGTGCCAGCACTATAAATCGTAGCAGCTGGCGAGGGCAGCCCCAGCATTTT.

This clone was detected a few times. The V and J genes are TRBV15 and TRBJ2-7; weak D call: TRBD2 (6 bases). The germline CDR1 and CDR2 sequences are LNHNV and YYDKDF (reference sequence). Trimming removed 0 bases from V and 1 base from J, with 13 bases in between. The CDR3 is 16 residues long. The CDR3 protein is CATSRDRRGLSYEQYF. The CDR3 DNA reads TGTGCCACCAGCAGAGATCGGAGAGGACTATCCTACGAGCAGTACTTC. The entire variable domain, with the rest obtained from reference TRBV15 and TRBJ2-7, is as follows: DAMVIQNPRYQVTQFGKPVTLSCSQTLNHNVMYWYQQKSSQAPKLLFHYYDKDFNNEADTPDNFQSRRPNTSFCFLDIRSPGLGDTAMYLCATSRDRRGLSYEQYFGPGTRLTVT.

The genes are TRBV13 and TRBJ2-7, with D tentatively TRBD2 (7 bases). CDR1 PRHDT and CDR2 FYEKMQ come from the germline V gene (reference sequence). The CDR3 runs 14 residues. Trimming took 5 bases from V and 4 from J, leaving 15 bases between them. CDR3 residues: CASSERGGGYEQYF. DNA of the CDR3: TGTGCCAGCAGCGAAAGGGGAGGGGGGTACGAGCAGTACTTC.

A word on this clone: The sample holds other DNA sequences that translate to the same CDR3. The rearrangement joins TRBV27 to TRBJ1-5, with a tentative D call TRBD1 (5 bases). Germline values: CDR1 MNHEY, CDR2 SMNVEV (reference sequence). This CDR3 is 14 amino acids long. V lost 3 bases and J 6 bases, leaving 12 bases between the germline ends. The CDR3 nucleotides are TGTGCCAGCAGTTTCTCGGGGGGAGGTCAGCCCCAGCATTTT. Its protein is CASSFSGGGQPQHF.

CDR3 coding DNA: TGTGCCAGCAGAGGCGGGGGCTCGGGGGTGCAGTTCTTC. Residues: CASRGGGSGVQFF. This chain links TRBV6-4 with TRBJ2-1; TRBD2 is a possible D gene (7 bases). Germline values: CDR1 MRHNA, CDR2 SNTAGT. V was pared by 6 bases and J by 12 bases, with 18 bases between. The CDR3 is 13 amino acids.

V usage is TRBV7-6 and J usage is TRBJ2-1, with 7 positions matching TRBD2. This CDR3 has 15 residues. Trimming at V came to 3 bases and at J to 7 bases, leaving 9 bases not matched to a gene. Germline CDR1 reads SGHVS; CDR2 reads FNYEAQ. CDR3 in amino acids: CASSFQGQGGNEQFF. CDR3 DNA: TGTGCCAGCAGCTTCCAGGGCCAGGGAGGGAATGAGCAGTTCTTC.

The chain joins TRBV25-1 to TRBJ1-1; TRBD1 matches 7 bases. V lost 2 bases to trimming and J lost 0 bases; unmatched junction nucleotides: 9. The germline gives CDR1 MGHDK, CDR2 SYGVNS. The CDR3 loop spans 17 amino acids. This CDR3 reads CASSEPARTGMNTEAFF. The CDR3 DNA follows: TGTGCCAGCAGTGAACCCGCCCGGACAGGCATGAACACTGAAGCTTTCTTT. Full variable domain (outside the CDR3, taken from reference TRBV25-1 and TRBJ1-1): EADIYQTPRYLVIGTGKKITLECSQTMGHDKMYWYQQDPGMELHLIHYSYGVNSTEKGDLSSESTVSRIRTEHFPLTLESARPSHTSQYLCASSEPARTGMNTEAFFGQGTRLTVV.

J is TRBJ2-3 and V is TRBV19; possible D gene TRBD2, 6 bases. Germline CDR1 reads LNHDA; CDR2 reads SQIVND (reference sequence). Trimming left V 9 bases short and J 2 bases short, with 12 bases between. The CDR3 runs 13 residues. The CDR3 DNA is TGTGCCAGCACAGCGGGTCCCACAGATACGCAGTATTTT. Encoded protein: CASTAGPTDTQYF.

The chain links TRBV14 to TRBJ2-6, with TRBD2 as a possible D gene (5 bases). The CDR3 contains 17 residues. Trimming pared 2 bases from V and 0 bases from J, leaving 11 bases between. Per germline, CDR1 SGHDN and CDR2 FVKESK. The CDR3 spells CASSQNRGISGANVLTF. CDR3 in DNA: TGTGCCAGCAGCCAAAATCGGGGAATCTCTGGGGCCAACGTCCTGACTTTC.

CDR3 nucleotides: TGTGCCAGCAGACGGGAGGGACAGGGCCTAGGGGAGCAGTACTTC. The encoded protein is CASRREGQGLGEQYF. J is TRBJ2-7 and V is TRBV6-6; the D gene is possibly TRBD1 (9 bases). Germline lookup yields CDR1 MNHNY and CDR2 SVGAGI (reference sequence). Trimming stripped 6 bases from V and 7 bases from J, with 22 bases between. CDR3 size: 15 residues.

V and J are TRBV19 and TRBJ2-3; 7 nucleotides align to TRBD2. Germline V gene lookup returns CDR1 LNHDA and CDR2 SQIVND (reference sequence). This CDR3 contains 13 residues. V shed 7 bases and J 1 base; nucleotides not matched to a gene: 2. CDR3 in amino acids: CASNAGGTDTQYF. CDR3 bases: TGTGCCAGTAACGCGGGAGGCACAGATACGCAGTATTTT.

Written as DNA, the CDR3 is TGTGCCAGCAGCAAAGGTGTGTTTGGGTGGACTAGCGAAGTCTACGAGCAGTACTTC. Encoded protein: CASSKGVFGWTSEVYEQYF. The genes are TRBV21-1 and TRBJ2-7; TRBD2 is taken as the D call from the table, unchecked against the DNA. TRBV21-1 is marked as a pseudogene. This CDR3 has 19 amino acids.

This chain joins TRBV19 and TRBJ1-4, with D possibly matching TRBD1 (6 bases). Per germline, CDR1 LNHDA and CDR2 SQIVND (reference sequence). V lost 7 bases and J 8 bases, leaving 20 bases between the germline ends. The CDR3 spans 15 residues. The CDR3 loop is CASTPSSRGWEKLFF. DNA of the CDR3: TGTGCCAGTACCCCTAGCTCCAGGGGATGGGAAAAACTGTTTTTT.

V gene TRBV7-7 combines with J gene TRBJ2-5; a possible D gene is TRBD1 (5 bases). Between the trimmed V and J ends, which lost 5 bases and 0 bases, there was a span of 13 bases. The CDR3 totals 15 residues. Looked up from germline, CDR1 is SSHAT and CDR2 is FNYEAQ (reference sequence). The CDR3 DNA is TGTGCCAGCAGCCCAGGGCGCGTTTACCAAGAGACCCAGTACTTC. Translated: CASSPGRVYQETQYF. Drawing the rest from reference TRBV7-7 and TRBJ2-5, the complete variable domain is GAGVSQSPRYKVTKRGQDVTLRCDPISSHATLYWYQQALGQGPEFLTYFNYEAQPDKSGLPSDRFSAERPEGSISTLTIQRTEQRDSAMYRCASSPGRVYQETQYFGPGTRLLVL.

The CDR3 DNA sequence: TGTGCCAGCAGCAAAGCCAACCATCTGGACAGGGACAATCAGCCCCAGCATTTT. This codes for CASSKANHLDRDNQPQHF. The V and J genes are TRBV21-1 and TRBJ1-5; the D call in the table, TRBD1, was not verified against the DNA. TRBV21-1 is a listed pseudogene. The CDR3 loop spans 18 amino acids.

This chain links TRBV4-1 with TRBJ2-7, with D possibly TRBD1 on 6 matching bases. CDR1 and CDR2 (germline): MGHRA, YSYEKL. The length of the CDR3 is 16 residues. The germline V and J ends were trimmed by 4 bases and 0 bases, with 16 bases remaining between them. The CDR3 reads CASSPEWGRSSYEQYF. In DNA, the CDR3 is TGCGCCAGCAGCCCAGAGTGGGGGCGGAGCTCCTACGAGCAGTACTTC.

In DNA, the CDR3 is TGTGCCAGTAAAGTCGGGACTAGGGAAAACAATGAGCAGTTCTTC. As protein: CASKVGTRENNEQFF. The V and J genes are TRBV19 and TRBJ2-1, with 8 nucleotides matching TRBD2. With 7 bases clipped from V and 5 bases from J, the junction kept 10 bases outside the gene matches. The CDR3 covers 15 residues. CDR1 and CDR2 from the germline V gene are LNHDA and SQIVND (reference sequence).